These 2 T cell receptor beta chains share one sample of origin, sequenced in a study of blood T cell repertoires in COVID-19. Assay used: immunoSEQ multiplex PCR; TCRdb lists only in-frame clones, some missing. The table has around 60,000 clones, roughly 86% seen once. The sequenced sample was peripheral blood. These TCRs come from a man aged 50 or older with active COVID-19.

The chain recombines TRBV6-2 or TRBV6-3 with TRBJ2-1; the D gene is possibly TRBD2 (5 bases). Germline loops: CDR1 MNHEY, CDR2 SVGEGT. The length of the CDR3 is 16 residues. V dropped 2 bases and J dropped 7 bases, with 18 bases sitting between them. CDR3 region: CASSYRSGNFLNEQFF. The CDR3 DNA reads TGTGCCAGCAGTTACAGGTCGGGAAATTTTCTAAATGAGCAGTTCTTC.

V usage is TRBV2 and J usage is TRBJ1-2; no reliable D call. Per the germline V gene, CDR1 is SNHLY and CDR2 is FYNNEI. This CDR3 contains 13 residues. Trimming left V 7 bases short and J 0 bases short, with 9 bases between. In nucleotides, the CDR3 is TGTGCCAGCACGCAGATCTCTAACTATGGCTACACCTTC. Protein product: CASTQISNYGYTF.